Listed below are T cell receptor beta chains from one sample, sequenced in a study of T cell changes during pregnancy in multiple sclerosis. Sequencing was performed with immunoSEQ multiplex PCR; in TCRdb, only in-frame clones are kept and a portion is missing. The sample yields more than 55,000 clones, about nine tenths seen once. The sequenced sample was peripheral blood, obtained after pregnancy. The source of these receptors is a female donor with multiple sclerosis, enrolled in a pregnancy study. CDR3s leave out the opening cysteine and the closing phenylalanine or tryptophan. The order of the fields is V gene, J gene, CDR3 protein.

v_gene: TRBV7-3; j_gene: TRBJ1-1; CDR3aa: ASSLTSGLNTEAF
v_gene: TRBV4-1; j_gene: TRBJ1-6; CDR3aa: ASSQDHGGRNSPLH
v_gene: TRBV5-4; j_gene: TRBJ2-2; CDR3aa: ASSSDSGDTGELF
v_gene: TRBV19; j_gene: TRBJ1-4; CDR3aa: ASIGRWEEKLF
v_gene: TRBV27; j_gene: TRBJ2-2; CDR3aa: ASSLLGQGKNTGELF
v_gene: TRBV6-5; j_gene: TRBJ1-1; CDR3aa: ASSYSGQGNEAF
v_gene: TRBV7-3; j_gene: TRBJ2-2; CDR3aa: ASSLRPAGELF
v_gene: TRBV2; j_gene: TRBJ1-3; CDR3aa: ASSERATVSGNTIY
v_gene: TRBV4-1; j_gene: TRBJ1-2; CDR3aa: ASSQERRRGAAWGYT
v_gene: TRBV2; j_gene: TRBJ2-5; CDR3aa: ASRGFRGGGETQY
v_gene: TRBV9; j_gene: TRBJ2-7; CDR3aa: ASSPRRYRDGEQY
v_gene: TRBV5-1; j_gene: TRBJ1-4; CDR3aa: ASSLDGEKLF
v_gene: TRBV6-1; j_gene: TRBJ1-5; CDR3aa: ASTMAGSDQPQH
v_gene: TRBV9; j_gene: TRBJ1-3; CDR3aa: ASSQGSPGNTIY
v_gene: TRBV27; j_gene: TRBJ2-7; CDR3aa: ASSFAGSSYEQY
v_gene: TRBV2; j_gene: TRBJ2-7; CDR3aa: ASRMGWGAYEQY
v_gene: TRBV5-1; j_gene: TRBJ1-3; CDR3aa: ASSSAGGNTIY
v_gene: TRBV29-1; j_gene: TRBJ1-4; CDR3aa: SVEGGDFNEKLF
v_gene: TRBV2; j_gene: TRBJ2-5; CDR3aa: ASSVYSSQETQY
v_gene: TRBV29-1; j_gene: TRBJ1-2; CDR3aa: SVPGQGAVGYT